This T cell receptor beta chain came from a study of cytomegalovirus exposure and HLA in healthy donors. Whole-study results and caveats: Rarity held for most TCR sequences, but there were some public TCRs that occurred in many donors. A list of about 160 TCR beta chains associated with cytomegalovirus was given.

The donors were members of the validation cohort, which comprised under 150 subjects and was separate from the first cohort of 600 to 800 subjects. The assay was immunoSEQ multiplex PCR, and TCRdb's table has in-frame clones only and misses some. The data show under 200,000 clones, roughly 82% seen once. Notes on this clone: No antigen is known for it.

The specimen was PBMCs. This receptor was obtained from a man aged 18 to 30 in good health and CMV-seropositive.

CDR3 region: CASIRNRDEKLFF. As DNA, the CDR3 is TGTGCCAGCATCCGGAACAGGGATGAAAAACTGTTTTTT. The rearrangement links TRBV2 to TRBJ1-4, with D perhaps matching TRBD1 (6 bases). CDR1 and CDR2 from the germline V gene are SNHLY and FYNNEI. The V and J ends lost 7 bases and 6 bases respectively, with 12 bases between them. The CDR3 extends over 13 amino acids. Variable domain in full (rest from reference TRBV2 and TRBJ1-4): EPEVTQTPSHQVTQMGQEVILRCVPISNHLYFYWYRQILGQKVEFLVSFYNNEISEKSEIFDDQFSVERPDGSNFTLKIRSTKLEDSAMYFCASIRNRDEKLFFGSGTQLSVL.